This T cell receptor (beta chain) appears in the sequencing data of a study of blood T cell repertoires in COVID-19. The sample holds one count of this clone. J lost 0 bases, V lost 2 bases, and 8 bases had no gene match. In germline, CDR1 is SNHLY, CDR2 FYNNEI. The CDR3 consists of 18 residues. Clones were read by immunoSEQ multiplex PCR, and TCRdb kept only the in-frame ones, dropping some. Among approximately 180,000 clones listed, roughly 91% were seen once. The clonotype was recovered from a human donor in a cohort sampled during active COVID-19. The sequencing input was peripheral blood. This chain links TRBV2 with TRBJ2-3; 10 positions match TRBD2. The CDR3 DNA is TGTGCCAGCAGTGAACCTAGCGGGGGTGACCTTAGCACAGATACGCAGTATTTT. Amino acid sequence: CASSEPSGGDLSTDTQYF.